This T cell receptor beta chain was retrieved from a study of cytomegalovirus exposure and HLA in healthy donors. The study ran its PCR with 60 Vbeta and 13 Jbeta primers. Sequenced by immunoSEQ multiplex PCR; TCRdb stores in-frame clones only, minus some. The repertoire holds 150,000 to 200,000 clones, with roughly 75% as singletons. The CDR3 extends over 13 amino acids. Germline lookup yields CDR1 MNHEY and CDR2 SVGAGI. The ends were cut back, 2 bases at V and 1 base at J, with 5 bases in the middle. The sample consisted of PBMCs. The TCR was taken from a male donor in good health and CMV-seronegative. V is TRBV6-5 and J is TRBJ1-1, with D hard to call. CDR3 amino acids: CASSYTENTEAFF. The CDR3 region has the DNA TGTGCCAGCAGTTACACAGAGAACACTGAAGCTTTCTTT.